These 17 T cell receptor beta chains were sequenced from one sample in a study of immune evolution from preneoplasia to lung adenocarcinoma. The repertoire was sequenced with immunoSEQ multiplex PCR; TCRdb's copy has only in-frame clones and lacks some. The sample contains roughly 2,600 clones, around four fifths of which appear only once. The sequenced sample consisted of FFPE invasive lung adenocarcinoma tissue. The receptors shown here come from a person aged 70 to 85 with invasive lung adenocarcinoma.

The rearrangement links TRBV29-1 to TRBJ2-5, with D hard to call. Germline V lookup: CDR1 SQVTM, CDR2 ANQGSEA. The length of the CDR3 is 13 residues. The V end was cut by 4 bases, the J end by 0 bases, with 9 bases between. The CDR3 protein is CSVVLYNQETQYF. CDR3 coding DNA: TGCAGCGTTGTCCTGTACAACCAAGAGACCCAGTACTTC. The full variable domain, its missing parts supplied by reference TRBV29-1 and TRBJ2-5, is SAVISQKPSRDICQRGTSLTIQCQVDSQVTMMFWYRQQPGQSLTLIATANQGSEATYESGFVIDKFPISRPNLTFSTLTVSNMSPEDSSIYLCSVVLYNQETQYFGPGTRLLVL.

The genes are TRBV29-1 and TRBJ2-1; D call uncertain. This CDR3 comprises 13 residues. Per the germline V gene, CDR1 is SQVTM and CDR2 is ANQGSEA. CDR3 coding DNA: TGCAGTGTTCGGCCAAGCTCCTACAATGAGCAGTTCTTC. Translation gives CSVRPSSYNEQFF.

This clone was counted between two and nine times. This chain joins TRBV9 and TRBJ2-6; TRBD1 matches at 7 bases. The CDR3 spans 18 residues. Trimming at V came to 4 bases and at J to 0 bases, leaving 10 bases not matched to a gene. Germline loops: CDR1 SGDLS, CDR2 YYNGEE. The CDR3 sequence: CASSSPGTDNSGANVLTF. The CDR3 coding sequence is TGTGCCAGCAGCTCCCCCGGGACAGATAACTCTGGGGCCAACGTCCTGACTTTC.

The rearrangement uses TRBV7-9 and TRBJ2-4; 7 bases line up with TRBD1. The CDR3 is made up of 16 amino acids. V dropped 5 bases and J dropped 1; count of bases not matched to a gene: 8. The germline CDR1 and CDR2 sequences are SEHNR and FQNEAQ (reference sequence). Written as DNA, the CDR3 is TGTGCCAGCAGCAGTACAGGGGCGAGGGCCAAAAACATTCAGTACTTC. Its translation is CASSSTGARAKNIQYF.

In this sample, this clone turned up once. The chain employs TRBV10-2 and TRBJ1-4; D remains ambiguous. The CDR3 loop spans 15 amino acids. Germline-derived CDR1 and CDR2 are WSHSY and SAAADI. V was shortened by 2 bases and J by 2 bases, with 9 bases between the two germline ends. DNA for the CDR3: TGCGCCAGCAGTGAGACGAAGGGCACTAATGAAAAACTGTTTTTT. This encodes CASSETKGTNEKLFF.

The V gene is TRBV5-4, the J gene TRBJ1-1; D is uncertain. V was cut by 0 bases and J by 8 bases, with 5 bases left in between. CDR3 length: 11 residues. Looked up from germline, CDR1 is SGHNT and CDR2 is YYREEE (reference sequence). This CDR3 reads CASSLGVEAFF. DNA for the CDR3: TGTGCCAGCAGCTTGGGGGTAGAAGCTTTCTTT.

This clone occurred a few times. The V gene is TRBV5-5, the J gene TRBJ1-5; 7 bases match TRBD1. The germline CDR1 and CDR2 sequences are SGHKS and YYEKEE (reference sequence). Trimming at V came to 4 bases and at J to 5 bases, leaving 9 bases not matched to a gene. The CDR3 has 15 residues. The CDR3: CASSPRRGTDQPQHF. In DNA, the CDR3 is TGTGCCAGCAGCCCAAGGCGGGGGACAGATCAGCCCCAGCATTTT.

This chain connects TRBV19 to TRBJ1-5; unclear D gene. The germline CDR1 and CDR2 sequences are LNHDA and SQIVND (reference sequence). The CDR3 runs to 15 residues. V dropped 2 bases and J dropped 5 bases, with 13 bases sitting between them. CDR3 in DNA: TGTGCCAGTAGTATAACCCGGACCTGGGATCAGCCCCAGCATTTT. This sequence encodes CASSITRTWDQPQHF.

V gene TRBV11-2 combines with J gene TRBJ2-7, with 9 bases matching TRBD1. Germline loops: CDR1 SGHAT, CDR2 FQNNGV. Trimming took 5 bases from V and 4 from J; bases not matched to a gene: 6. This CDR3 is 14 amino acids long. Here the CDR3 reads CASSLATGGYEQYF. CDR3 nucleotide sequence: TGTGCCAGCAGCCTAGCGACAGGGGGGTACGAGCAGTACTTC.

The rearrangement uses TRBV5-1 and TRBJ2-5; D is uncertain. Trimming shortened V by 0 bases and J by 5 bases, and 14 bases separated the two germline ends. The CDR3 has 15 residues. Germline CDR1 is SGHRS and CDR2 is YFSETQ. The DNA of the CDR3 is TGCGCCAGCAGCTTGGATCCTAGGAGAGCGGAGACCCAGTACTTC. Amino acid sequence: CASSLDPRRAETQYF.

The chain is built from TRBV7-9 and TRBJ1-5, with no clear D. V dropped 4 bases and J dropped 5 bases, with 15 bases sitting between them. The CDR3 has 15 amino acids. CDR1 and CDR2 from the germline V gene are SEHNR and FQNEAQ (reference sequence). CDR3 in DNA: TGTGCCAGCAGCTCCACAGAGGACGCGTATCAGCCCCAGCATTTT. It translates to CASSSTEDAYQPQHF.

The chain recombines TRBV19 with TRBJ2-7; 11 bases are a match to TRBD2. Trimming took 5 bases from V and 2 from J; bases not matched to a gene: 2. This CDR3 spans 14 amino acids. Germline assignment: CDR1 LNHDA and CDR2 SQIVND (reference sequence). In DNA form, the CDR3 reads TGTGCCAGTAGTGGGGGACTAGCGGCCTACGAGCAGTACTTC. Translated, it gives CASSGGLAAYEQYF.

J is TRBJ2-5 and V is TRBV19, with D unclear. Germline values: CDR1 LNHDA, CDR2 SQIVND (reference sequence). The CDR3 is 12 residues long. V was trimmed by 4 bases and J by 4 bases, leaving 7 bases between them. The CDR3 is CASSSSRETQYF. In nucleotides, the CDR3 is TGTGCCAGTAGTAGCTCAAGAGAGACCCAGTACTTC.

CDR3 coding DNA: TGTGCCAGCAGCCGAGGGACAGGGGACACTGAAGCTTTCTTT. Translation gives CASSRGTGDTEAFF. The J gene is TRBJ1-1, the V gene TRBV27; TRBD1 matches 10 bases. The V gene end was trimmed by 6 bases and the J gene end by 3 bases; junction bases not matched to a gene: 4. Germline CDR1 is MNHEY and CDR2 is SMNVEV (reference sequence). The CDR3 is made up of 14 amino acids.

This clone was observed once. The chain joins TRBV5-6 to TRBJ2-7; TRBD2 matches at 11 bases. The J segment lost 7 bases and the V segment lost 0 bases, leaving 6 bases of the junction unmatched. The length of the CDR3 is 15 residues. CDR1 and CDR2 from the germline V gene are SGHDT and YYEEEE. This CDR3 is CASSLELAGVYEQYF. Here the CDR3 DNA reads TGTGCCAGCAGCTTGGAACTAGCGGGAGTATATGAGCAGTACTTC.

V and J are TRBV27 and TRBJ2-2; 8 bases line up with TRBD1. CDR1 and CDR2 from the germline V gene are MNHEY and SMNVEV (reference sequence). The V gene end was trimmed by 6 bases and the J gene end by 6 bases; junction bases not matched to a gene: 9. CDR3 size: 15 residues. The CDR3 protein is CASSSSTGVAGELFF. The DNA for the CDR3 is TGTGCCAGCAGCTCCTCGACAGGGGTCGCCGGGGAGCTGTTTTTT.

The chain has TRBV4-3 and TRBJ1-4; no firm D call. The V and J ends lost 0 bases and 3 bases respectively, with 11 bases between them. The CDR3 loop spans 16 amino acids. Germline V gives CDR1 LGHNA, CDR2 YSLEER. The DNA for the CDR3 is TGCGCCAGCAGCCAAGAGTTCGCAGGCCCTAATGAAAAACTGTTTTTT. This gives the protein CASSQEFAGPNEKLFF.